This T cell receptor (beta chain) originates from a study of T cell clonotyping in hematopoietic cell transplantation. Assay used: immunoSEQ multiplex PCR; TCRdb lists only in-frame clones, some missing. The sample lists tens of thousands of clones; under 90% were seen once. Time point defined: recipient sample about 28 days before transplant, after cytoreduction. This clonotype originated in a man in his 60s with biphenotypic leukemia. Some clones in this sample may be carry-over from other donors' samples. Sample: peripheral blood mononuclear cells, taken before stem cell transplant.

CDR3 coding DNA: TGTGCCAGCAGTGCCGCGGACTTTCGGACGGACGAGCAGTACTTC. This gives the protein CASSAADFRTDEQYF. The V call is TRBV6-5, the J call TRBJ2-7, with a possible D match to TRBD2 (5 bases). With 5 bases removed from V and 5 bases from J, the gap between germline ends came to 19 bases. There are 15 residues in the CDR3. Germline values: CDR1 MNHEY, CDR2 SVGAGI.